The clone carrying this T cell receptor beta chain has more than one count but fewer than ten. This record comes from a study of CD8 T cells in Susac syndrome. RNA, at roughly 0.45 to 1 ug, was reverse transcribed with random hexamers. Amplification of TCR beta CDR3 across 54 Vbeta and 13 Jbeta was performed with immunoSEQ multiplex PCR. TCRdb re-called the immunoSEQ multiplex PCR reads through MiXCR, storing one row per CDR3 protein. Of some 100,000 distinct CDR3 sequences in the sample, around 93% were seen once. As controls, healthy donors matched for age and sex were used. Source material: CD8+ T cells from PBMCs. The clonotype was recovered from a human donor in good health.

The CDR3 loop reads CASSGDSSYNEQFF. The CDR3 DNA follows: TGTGCCAGCAGTGGAGACAGCTCCTACAATGAGCAGTTCTTC. This sequence joins TRBV12-3 or TRBV12-4 and TRBJ2-1; D perhaps matches TRBD1 (5 bases). The CDR3 consists of 14 residues. V lost 5 bases, J lost 0 bases, and 8 bases lay in between.